These 7 T cell receptor beta chains were all obtained from the same sample, sequenced in a study of blood T cells in healthy people across ages. The authors ran a second PCR of about 6 to 12 cycles using a sample-barcoded 5' primer and a J-beta primer mix. TCRdb recomputed calls from the 5' RACE reads with MiXCR, one row per CDR3 protein. The sample holds under 2 million distinct CDR3 sequences, roughly 32% seen once. What was sequenced was blood. The receptors come from a woman in her twenties or thirties in good health.

This clonotype showed up many times. V and J are TRBV20-1 and TRBJ2-5; D is possibly TRBD2 (5 bases). CDR1 and CDR2 (germline): DFQATT, SNEGSKA (reference sequence). The CDR3 is made up of 14 amino acids. The V and J ends lost 0 bases and 5 bases respectively, with 13 bases between them. The DNA of the CDR3 is TGCAGTGCTAGAGACGGACTCCGGGTGGAGACCCAGTACTTC. Protein product: CSARDGLRVETQYF.

The chain uses TRBV27 and TRBJ2-7; 8 bases match TRBD2. V gave up 4 bases and J gave up 3 bases; unmatched junction bases: 8. This CDR3 spans 15 amino acids. Looked up from germline, CDR1 is MNHEY and CDR2 is SMNVEV (reference sequence). The DNA of the CDR3 is TGTGCCAGCAGTTACCAAGCGGGAGTAGTCTACGAGCAGTACTTC. It yields the protein CASSYQAGVVYEQYF.

This sequence joins TRBV28 and TRBJ2-2; 9 nucleotides match TRBD1. Per the germline V gene, CDR1 is MDHEN and CDR2 is SYDVKM. Trimming at V came to 5 bases and at J to 7 bases, leaving 11 bases not matched to a gene. The CDR3 runs to 16 residues. In nucleotides, the CDR3 is TGTGCCAGCAGTGTCTGGGGACAGGGTCCGATCGGGGAGCTGTTTTTT. It codes for CASSVWGQGPIGELFF.

The rearrangement joins TRBV7-2 to TRBJ2-5; 8 bases map to TRBD1. From germline, CDR1 is SGHTA and CDR2 FQGNSA. V shed 1 base, J shed 4 bases, and the junction held 5 bases outside the gene matches. This CDR3 is 15 amino acids long. As DNA, the CDR3 is TGTGCCAGCAGCTTAGGGAGGACAGGGCGAGAGACCCAGTACTTC. Its translation: CASSLGRTGRETQYF.

This clonotype was counted only a few times. The rearrangement links TRBV20-1 to TRBJ2-1, with 13 bases that match TRBD2. The germline V gene encodes CDR1 DFQATT and CDR2 SNEGSKA (reference sequence). The CDR3 extends over 16 amino acids. Trimming took 2 bases from V and 8 from J; bases not matched to a gene: 9. The CDR3 reads CSARKPGTSGIHEQFF. The CDR3 DNA is TGCAGTGCTAGAAAGCCCGGGACTAGCGGGATCCATGAGCAGTTCTTC.

This clonotype has a handful of counts. The chain joins TRBV29-1 to TRBJ2-3, with 9 bases that match TRBD1. CDR3 length: 12 residues. Germline loops: CDR1 SQVTM, CDR2 ANQGSEA. The CDR3 loop is CSVRQGVDTQYF. Here the CDR3 DNA reads TGCAGTGTGAGACAGGGGGTTGATACGCAGTATTTT.

The chain employs TRBV5-1 and TRBJ2-7; D unclear. Trimming removed 1 base at V and 0 bases at J, with 14 bases between. Germline-derived CDR1 and CDR2 are SGHRS and YFSETQ. The CDR3 is 16 residues long. CDR3 bases: TGCGCCAGCAGCTTGCGGCTAGACCGTCCCTCCTACGAGCAGTACTTC. This translates into CASSLRLDRPSYEQYF.